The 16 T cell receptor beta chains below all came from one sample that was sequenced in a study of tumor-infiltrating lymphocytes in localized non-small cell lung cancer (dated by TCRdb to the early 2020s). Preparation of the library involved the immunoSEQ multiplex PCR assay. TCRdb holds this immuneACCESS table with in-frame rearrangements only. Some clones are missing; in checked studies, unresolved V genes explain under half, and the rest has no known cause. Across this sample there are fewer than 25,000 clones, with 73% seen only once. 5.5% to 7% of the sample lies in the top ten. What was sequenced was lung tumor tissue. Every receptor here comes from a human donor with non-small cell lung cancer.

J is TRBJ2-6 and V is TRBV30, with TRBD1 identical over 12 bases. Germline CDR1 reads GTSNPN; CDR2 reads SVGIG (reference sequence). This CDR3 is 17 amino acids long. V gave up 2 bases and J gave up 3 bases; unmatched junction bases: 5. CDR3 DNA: TGTGCCTGGAGTCGGGGACAGGGGGCGAATGGGGCCAACGTCCTGACTTTC. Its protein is CAWSRGQGANGANVLTF.

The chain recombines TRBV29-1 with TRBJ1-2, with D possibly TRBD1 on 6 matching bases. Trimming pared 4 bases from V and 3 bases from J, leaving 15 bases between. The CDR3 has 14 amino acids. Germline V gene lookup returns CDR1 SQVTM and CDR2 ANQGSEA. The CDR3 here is CSVGSGARDYGYTF. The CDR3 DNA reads TGCAGCGTTGGATCGGGGGCGCGGGACTATGGCTACACCTTC. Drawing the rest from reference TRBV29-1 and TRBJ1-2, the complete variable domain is SAVISQKPSRDICQRGTSLTIQCQVDSQVTMMFWYRQQPGQSLTLIATANQGSEATYESGFVIDKFPISRPNLTFSTLTVSNMSPEDSSIYLCSVGSGARDYGYTFGSGTRLTVV.

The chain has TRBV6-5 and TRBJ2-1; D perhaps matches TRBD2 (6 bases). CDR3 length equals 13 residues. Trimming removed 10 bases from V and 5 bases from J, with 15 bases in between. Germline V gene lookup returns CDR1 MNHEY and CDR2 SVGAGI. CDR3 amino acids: CATYGGANNEQFF. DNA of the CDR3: TGTGCCACCTATGGCGGGGCAAACAATGAGCAGTTCTTC.

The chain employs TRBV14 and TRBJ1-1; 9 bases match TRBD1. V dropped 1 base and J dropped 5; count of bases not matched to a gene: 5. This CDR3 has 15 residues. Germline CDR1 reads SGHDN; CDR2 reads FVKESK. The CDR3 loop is CASSQADRGDTEAFF. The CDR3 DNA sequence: TGTGCCAGCAGCCAAGCAGACAGGGGGGATACTGAAGCTTTCTTT.

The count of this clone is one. The CDR3 DNA sequence: TGTGCCAGCAGCCCTGATTGGACTCAGGTCGATGAGCAGTTCTTC. It translates to CASSPDWTQVDEQFF. The V gene is TRBV11-2, the J gene TRBJ2-1; a weak D match, TRBD2 (5 bases). Looked up from germline, CDR1 is SGHAT and CDR2 is FQNNGV. The length of the CDR3 is 15 residues. V was clipped by 5 bases and J by 8 bases, with 19 bases between them.

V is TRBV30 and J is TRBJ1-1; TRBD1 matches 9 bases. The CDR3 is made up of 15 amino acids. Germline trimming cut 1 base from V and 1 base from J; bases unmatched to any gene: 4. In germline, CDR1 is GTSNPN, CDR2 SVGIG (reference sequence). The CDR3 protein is CAWSGDRAENTEAFF. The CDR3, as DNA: TGTGCCTGGAGTGGGGACAGGGCGGAGAACACTGAAGCTTTCTTT.

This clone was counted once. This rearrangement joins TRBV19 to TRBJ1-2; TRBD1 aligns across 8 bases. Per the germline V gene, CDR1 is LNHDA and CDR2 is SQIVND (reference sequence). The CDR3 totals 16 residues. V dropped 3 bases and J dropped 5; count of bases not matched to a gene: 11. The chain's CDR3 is CASSIYRGTLNYGYTF. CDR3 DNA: TGTGCCAGTAGTATCTACAGGGGGACTTTAAATTATGGCTACACCTTC.

The CDR3 DNA sequence: TGTGCCAGCAGCCAAGATACCCGGAGGGCCACTGAAGCTTTCTTT. Translating it yields CASSQDTRRATEAFF. The chain carries TRBV14 and TRBJ1-1; D not resolved. This CDR3 contains 15 residues. Looked up from germline, CDR1 is SGHDN and CDR2 is FVKESK. Trimming took off 0 bases at V and 4 bases at J, with 12 bases between the two ends.

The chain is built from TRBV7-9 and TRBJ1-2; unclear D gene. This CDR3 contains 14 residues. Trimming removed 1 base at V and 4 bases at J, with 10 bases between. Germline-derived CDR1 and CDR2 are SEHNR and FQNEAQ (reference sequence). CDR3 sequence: CASSLGAVRYGYTF. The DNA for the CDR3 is TGTGCCAGCAGCTTAGGAGCAGTTCGCTATGGCTACACCTTC.

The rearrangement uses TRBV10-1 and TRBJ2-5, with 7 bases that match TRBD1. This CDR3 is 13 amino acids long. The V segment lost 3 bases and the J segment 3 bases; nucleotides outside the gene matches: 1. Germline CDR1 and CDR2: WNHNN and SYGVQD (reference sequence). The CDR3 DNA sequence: TGCGCCAGCAGTGATGGACAGGAAGAGACCCAGTACTTC. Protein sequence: CASSDGQEETQYF.

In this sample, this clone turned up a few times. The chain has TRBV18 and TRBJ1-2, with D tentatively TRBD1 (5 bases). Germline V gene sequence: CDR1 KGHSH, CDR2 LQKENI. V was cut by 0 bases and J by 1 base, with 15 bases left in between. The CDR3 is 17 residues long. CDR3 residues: CASSPPEAGSSNYGYTF. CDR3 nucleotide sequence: TGTGCCAGCTCACCACCAGAGGCAGGGTCAAGTAACTATGGCTACACCTTC.

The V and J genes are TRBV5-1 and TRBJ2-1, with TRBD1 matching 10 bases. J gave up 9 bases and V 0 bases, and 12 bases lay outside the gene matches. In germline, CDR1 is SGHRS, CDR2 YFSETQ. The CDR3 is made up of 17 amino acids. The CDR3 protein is CASSLASPRQGAGEQFF. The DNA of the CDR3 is TGCGCCAGCAGCTTGGCCAGCCCAAGACAGGGGGCGGGTGAGCAGTTCTTC.

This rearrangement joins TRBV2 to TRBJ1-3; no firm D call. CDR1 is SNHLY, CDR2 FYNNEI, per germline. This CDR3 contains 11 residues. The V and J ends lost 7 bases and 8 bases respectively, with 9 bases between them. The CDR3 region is CASKDGYTIYF. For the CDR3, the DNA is TGTGCCAGCAAGGATGGGTACACCATATATTTT.

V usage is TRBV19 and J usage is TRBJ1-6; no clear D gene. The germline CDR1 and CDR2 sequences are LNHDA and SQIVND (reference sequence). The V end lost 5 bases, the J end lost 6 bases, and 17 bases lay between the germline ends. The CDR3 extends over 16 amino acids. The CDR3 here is CASSDQAPPSNSPLHF. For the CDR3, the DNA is TGTGCCAGTAGTGACCAGGCCCCACCATCTAATTCACCCCTCCACTTT. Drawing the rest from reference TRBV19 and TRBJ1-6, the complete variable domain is DGGITQSPKYLFRKEGQNVTLSCEQNLNHDAMYWYRQDPGQGLRLIYYSQIVNDFQKGDIAEGYSVSREKKESFPLTVTSAQKNPTAFYLCASSDQAPPSNSPLHFGNGTRLTVT.

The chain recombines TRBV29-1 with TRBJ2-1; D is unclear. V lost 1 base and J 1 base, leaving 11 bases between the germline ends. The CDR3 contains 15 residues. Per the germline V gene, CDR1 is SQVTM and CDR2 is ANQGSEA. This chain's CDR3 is CSVEAKGWSYNEQFF. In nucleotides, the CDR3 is TGCAGCGTTGAAGCGAAAGGGTGGTCCTACAATGAGCAGTTCTTC.

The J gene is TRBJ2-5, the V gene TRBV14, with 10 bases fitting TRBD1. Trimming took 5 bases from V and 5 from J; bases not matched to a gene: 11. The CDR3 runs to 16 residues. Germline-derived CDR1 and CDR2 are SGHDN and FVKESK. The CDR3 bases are TGTGCCAGCAGCGGGACAGGGGCGGCTTTCGGGGAGACCCAGTACTTC. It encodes CASSGTGAAFGETQYF.